One and the same sample provided the 31 T cell receptor beta chains below, sequenced in a study of OX40 agonist ivuxolimab in advanced cancers. Repertoires were generated with immunoSEQ multiplex PCR, while TCRdb's copy carries only in-frame clones and drops some. The data hold approximately 20,000 clones, with approximately 85% observed a single time. Sequencing used CD4+ or CD8+ T cells sorted from blood, obtained in a trial of the OX40 agonist ivuxolimab. Every receptor here comes from an adult with an advanced solid tumor such as melanoma, head and neck, liver or kidney cancer.

In its sample, this clone was seen once. CDR3 residues: CASSEWGGVLNYGYTF. CDR3 sequence (DNA): TGTGCCAGCAGTGAATGGGGGGGCGTCCTTAACTATGGCTACACCTTC. The V gene is TRBV25-1, the J gene TRBJ1-2; TRBD1 might be the D (6 bases). Trimming stripped 1 base from V and 1 base from J, with 13 bases between. CDR3 size: 16 residues. Germline values: CDR1 MGHDK, CDR2 SYGVNS.

The chain uses TRBV28 and TRBJ2-2; the D gene is possibly TRBD2 (5 bases). The V end was cut by 3 bases, the J end by 1 base, with 6 bases between. The CDR3 runs to 14 residues. In germline, CDR1 is MDHEN, CDR2 SYDVKM. The CDR3 DNA reads as TGTGCCAGCAGTTTTGCGGGGAACACCGGGGAGCTGTTTTTT. Its protein is CASSFAGNTGELFF.

The rearrangement joins TRBV9 to TRBJ2-1; D is ambiguous. The CDR3 length is 13 residues. The V gene's germline CDR1 is SGDLS and CDR2 YYNGEE. The V and J ends lost 0 bases and 3 bases respectively, with 4 bases between them. This CDR3 reads CASSVDIYNEQFF. In nucleotides, the CDR3 is TGTGCCAGCAGCGTAGATATCTACAATGAGCAGTTCTTC. Drawing the rest from reference TRBV9 and TRBJ2-1, the complete variable domain is DSGVTQTPKHLITATGQRVTLRCSPRSGDLSVYWYQQSLDQGLQFLIQYYNGEERAKGNILERFSAQQFPDLHSELNLSSLELGDSALYFCASSVDIYNEQFFGPGTRLTVL.

The V and J genes are TRBV2 and TRBJ2-5; 9 bases map to TRBD2. Germline loops: CDR1 SNHLY, CDR2 FYNNEI. V was clipped by 7 bases and J by 5 bases; unmatched bases: 11. The CDR3 extends over 15 amino acids. The DNA of the CDR3 is TGTGCCAGCAAACAAAGGCTAGCGGGGCTGGAGACCCAGTACTTC. Its translation is CASKQRLAGLETQYF.

The table lists this clone with a count of one. The chain recombines TRBV7-6 with TRBJ1-3; 11 bases map to TRBD1. Germline CDR1 is SGHVS and CDR2 is FNYEAQ. The CDR3 extends over 20 amino acids. The V segment lost 4 bases and the J segment 3 bases; nucleotides outside the gene matches: 17. This CDR3 is CASSSPTGQGARLGGNTIYF. The CDR3 region has the DNA TGTGCCAGCAGCTCGCCGACAGGACAGGGGGCGAGACTAGGTGGAAACACCATATATTTT.

The chain is built from TRBV19 and TRBJ2-1; D is unclear. Germline-derived CDR1 and CDR2 are LNHDA and SQIVND (reference sequence). V was shortened by 3 bases and J by 4 bases, with 10 bases between the two germline ends. This CDR3 comprises 14 residues. CDR3 protein: CASSMEGQYNEQFF. In DNA, the CDR3 is TGTGCCAGTAGTATGGAAGGGCAGTACAATGAGCAGTTCTTC.

The rearrangement uses TRBV2 and TRBJ2-5; D is possibly TRBD2 (6 bases). Trimming took off 1 base at V and 6 bases at J, with 12 bases between the two ends. The CDR3 runs to 14 residues. CDR1 is SNHLY and CDR2 is FYNNEI in the germline V gene. CDR3 nucleotide sequence: TGTGCCAGCAGTGAAGGGAACGGGGGAAAGACCCAGTACTTC. As protein: CASSEGNGGKTQYF.

This sequence joins TRBV27 and TRBJ2-7; TRBD1 agrees at 11 bases. Germline CDR1 and CDR2: MNHEY and SMNVEV (reference sequence). Trimming took 3 bases from V and 6 from J; bases not matched to a gene: 4. This CDR3 is 14 amino acids long. CDR3 amino acids: CASSFSGTGGEQYF. The DNA of the CDR3 is TGTGCCAGCAGTTTTTCCGGGACAGGGGGCGAGCAGTACTTC.

This rearrangement joins TRBV19 to TRBJ1-1; D not certain. Per the germline V gene, CDR1 is LNHDA and CDR2 is SQIVND (reference sequence). Trimming stripped 4 bases from V and 1 base from J, with 10 bases between. The CDR3 covers 14 residues. DNA for the CDR3: TGTGCCAGTAGTACGTCTCTAGGGAACACTGAAGCTTTCTTT. This encodes CASSTSLGNTEAFF.

Details on this clone: Other DNA sequences in the same sample also yield this CDR3. The rearrangement uses TRBV11-3 and TRBJ1-1, with D tentatively TRBD1 (5 bases). Germline V gene lookup returns CDR1 SGHNT and CDR2 YENEEA. V dropped 3 bases and J dropped 2 bases, with 7 bases sitting between them. CDR3 length equals 13 residues. CDR3 nucleotide sequence: TGTGCCAGCAGCTTCACAGGTAACACTGAAGCTTTCTTT. Its protein is CASSFTGNTEAFF.

The chain joins TRBV27 to TRBJ1-2, with D uncertain. The CDR3 consists of 15 residues. Germline CDR1 and CDR2: MNHEY and SMNVEV (reference sequence). V lost 5 bases and J lost 8, with 21 bases in between. The CDR3 DNA sequence: TGTGCCAGCAGTCATTTGGGCAGTCTCCTTGAAGGCTACACCTTC. Amino acid sequence: CASSHLGSLLEGYTF.

The chain recombines TRBV30 with TRBJ2-6; no reliable D call. Per the germline V gene, CDR1 is GTSNPN and CDR2 is SVGIG (reference sequence). The V end was cut by 3 bases, the J end by 2 bases, with 5 bases between. The CDR3 contains 13 residues. CDR3 in DNA: TGTGCCTGGAGCTCGGCTGGGGCCAACGTCCTGACTTTC. This sequence encodes CAWSSAGANVLTF.

V usage is TRBV4-2 and J usage is TRBJ1-1; no clear D gene. CDR1 is LGHNA, CDR2 YNFKEQ, per germline. CDR3 size: 14 residues. Between the trimmed V and J ends, which lost 0 bases and 4 bases, there was a span of 9 bases. CDR3 nucleotide sequence: TGTGCCAGCAGCCAAGATTTGGCGGTCACTGAAGCTTTCTTT. This encodes CASSQDLAVTEAFF.

This clone has a handful of counts. The genes are TRBV27 and TRBJ2-7; 7 positions agree with TRBD1. J was trimmed by 4 bases and V by 4 bases; bases with no gene match: 10. The germline V gene has CDR1 MNHEY and CDR2 SMNVEV (reference sequence). CDR3 length: 15 amino acids. The CDR3, as DNA: TGTGCCAGCAGTTCGGAGCAGGGGGATCAATACGAGCAGTACTTC. Translation gives CASSSEQGDQYEQYF.

V and J are TRBV15 and TRBJ1-4, with D unresolved. Per germline, CDR1 LNHNV and CDR2 YYDKDF (reference sequence). This CDR3 has 14 amino acids. With 8 bases removed from V and 6 bases from J, the gap between germline ends came to 16 bases. CDR3 nucleotides: TGTGCCACCGGCCCGCCGCAGCACCATGAAAAACTGTTTTTT. This encodes CATGPPQHHEKLFF.

The chain has TRBV28 and TRBJ2-1; 13 bases map to TRBD2. The V and J ends lost 5 bases and 8 bases, in that order; junction bases with no gene match: 18. Per germline, CDR1 MDHEN and CDR2 SYDVKM. The CDR3 covers 19 residues. The CDR3 sequence is CASSPPPRLAGGGGYEQFF. For the CDR3, the DNA is TGTGCCAGCAGTCCACCCCCGAGACTAGCGGGAGGTGGGGGCTATGAGCAGTTCTTC.

V usage is TRBV15 and J usage is TRBJ2-3; perhaps D is TRBD1 or TRBD2 (7 bases each). The CDR3 is 16 amino acids. V was shortened by 0 bases and J by 2 bases, with 12 bases between the two germline ends. Germline V lookup: CDR1 LNHNV, CDR2 YYDKDF (reference sequence). CDR3: CATSRDRGGPTDTQYF. CDR3 DNA sequence: TGTGCCACCAGCAGAGACAGGGGGGGGCCCACAGATACGCAGTATTTT.

The rearrangement uses TRBV7-9 and TRBJ2-1; D remains ambiguous. Per the germline V gene, CDR1 is SEHNR and CDR2 is FQNEAQ (reference sequence). The CDR3 sequence is 14 residues long. Deletions cut 1 base from V and 1 base from J, with 5 bases between. The chain's CDR3 is CASSLVESYNEQFF. The CDR3 nucleotides read TGTGCCAGCAGCTTAGTGGAGTCCTACAATGAGCAGTTCTTC.

The rearrangement uses TRBV29-1 and TRBJ2-2; D tentatively fits TRBD1 or TRBD2 (5 bases each). This CDR3 contains 15 residues. CDR1 and CDR2 (germline): SQVTM, ANQGSEA. Between the trimmed V and J ends, which lost 4 bases and 3 bases, there was a span of 15 bases. In DNA, the CDR3 is TGCAGCGTTGTGTTGCAGGGCGGGTACACCGGGGAGCTGTTTTTT. Protein product: CSVVLQGGYTGELFF.

The chain has TRBV15 and TRBJ2-3; D call uncertain. Germline lookup yields CDR1 LNHNV and CDR2 YYDKDF (reference sequence). Deletions cut 1 base from V and 4 bases from J, with 12 bases between. The CDR3 length is 15 residues. In nucleotides, the CDR3 is TGTGCCACCAGCAGAGTAGGCAGCGAGGCAGATACGCAGTATTTT. It codes for CATSRVGSEADTQYF. Supplemented by reference TRBV15 and TRBJ2-3, the full variable domain reads DAMVIQNPRYQVTQFGKPVTLSCSQTLNHNVMYWYQQKSSQAPKLLFHYYDKDFNNEADTPDNFQSRRPNTSFCFLDIRSPGLGDTAMYLCATSRVGSEADTQYFGPGTRLTVL.

V and J are TRBV15 and TRBJ2-2; possible D gene TRBD2, 6 bases. The CDR3 is made up of 14 amino acids. Trimming removed 6 bases from V and 0 bases from J, with 8 bases in between. Germline V lookup: CDR1 LNHNV, CDR2 YYDKDF (reference sequence). CDR3 sequence reads: CATRGGTNTGELFF. DNA for the CDR3: TGTGCCACCAGGGGGGGAACGAACACCGGGGAGCTGTTTTTT.

This clone turned up a few times. The rearrangement joins TRBV6-5 to TRBJ1-1; D might be TRBD1 (5 bases). Trimming left V 3 bases short and J 5 bases short, with 13 bases between. CDR3 size: 14 residues. From germline, CDR1 is MNHEY and CDR2 SVGAGI. CDR3 loop: CASSYRREYTEAFF. CDR3 DNA sequence: TGTGCCAGCAGTTATCGCAGGGAGTATACTGAAGCTTTCTTT.

The rearrangement uses TRBV6-5 and TRBJ1-2; 8 bases agree with TRBD1. Germline V lookup: CDR1 MNHEY, CDR2 SVGAGI. The V and J ends lost 5 bases and 6 bases, in that order; junction bases with no gene match: 8. This CDR3 region has 14 residues. The CDR3 coding sequence is TGTGCCAGCAGTCCGGCCAGGGGGCGTGATGGCTACACCTTC. It translates to CASSPARGRDGYTF.

This rearrangement joins TRBV19 to TRBJ2-7, with D possibly being TRBD1 or TRBD2 (5 bases each). CDR3 size: 13 residues. V was pared by 8 bases and J by 2 bases, with 13 bases between. From germline, CDR1 is LNHDA and CDR2 SQIVND (reference sequence). CDR3 in amino acids: CASVGRGPYEQYF. CDR3 nucleotide sequence: TGTGCCAGTGTCGGTCGGGGCCCCTACGAGCAGTACTTC.

The chain combines TRBV13 with TRBJ1-1; a weak D match, TRBD1 (6 bases). Deletions cut 0 bases from V and 0 bases from J, with 11 bases between. Germline CDR1 and CDR2: PRHDT and FYEKMQ (reference sequence). The length of the CDR3 is 16 residues. DNA of the CDR3: TGTGCCAGCAGCTTAGGGGCAGGGGCCCTGAACACTGAAGCTTTCTTT. Its protein product is CASSLGAGALNTEAFF.

The rearrangement uses TRBV7-1 and TRBJ2-2; the D is unclear. TRBV7-1 is known as an ORF, though its function is uncertain. The CDR3 spans 15 residues. V gave up 4 bases and J gave up 4 bases, with 13 bases separating them. DNA for the CDR3: TGTGCCAGCAGCTTGAACCTACCACCCACCGGGGAGCTGTTTTTT. It encodes CASSLNLPPTGELFF.

The rearrangement joins TRBV19 to TRBJ2-4; 7 bases align to TRBD1. Germline CDR1 and CDR2: LNHDA and SQIVND (reference sequence). This CDR3 is built from 16 residues. The ends lost 4 bases at V and 8 bases at J; junction bases unmatched: 14. The CDR3 reads CASSRVPGQLRDIQYF. The CDR3 DNA reads as TGTGCCAGTAGTAGGGTACCGGGACAGTTGAGGGACATTCAGTACTTC.

V is TRBV11-2 and J is TRBJ2-7; D remains unclear. Germline V gene lookup returns CDR1 SGHAT and CDR2 FQNNGV. The CDR3 has 15 amino acids. Trimming removed 7 bases at V and 0 bases at J, with 16 bases between. The CDR3 sequence is CASNSPIWSSYEQYF. CDR3 sequence (DNA): TGTGCCAGCAATTCTCCGATCTGGAGCTCCTACGAGCAGTACTTC.

This clone has only one observation. V usage is TRBV7-9 and J usage is TRBJ1-5; D call uncertain. The CDR3 extends over 14 amino acids. CDR1 is SEHNR and CDR2 is FQNEAQ in the germline V gene (reference sequence). V was pared by 5 bases and J by 3 bases, with 11 bases between. This CDR3 is CASSLDGSNQPQHF. The DNA for the CDR3 is TGTGCCAGCAGCCTCGACGGTTCCAATCAGCCCCAGCATTTT.

The chain has TRBV19 and TRBJ2-2, with no clear D. This CDR3 has 13 residues. CDR1 LNHDA and CDR2 SQIVND come from the germline V gene (reference sequence). The V end was cut by 0 bases, the J end by 5 bases, with 4 bases between. CDR3 loop: CASSIEGTGELFF. Written as DNA, the CDR3 is TGTGCCAGTAGTATAGAGGGGACCGGGGAGCTGTTTTTT.

This chain uses TRBV27 with TRBJ2-2, with unresolved D. V dropped 2 bases and J dropped 0 bases, with 4 bases sitting between them. The germline gives CDR1 MNHEY, CDR2 SMNVEV (reference sequence). This CDR3 is 14 amino acids long. The CDR3 coding sequence is TGTGCCAGCAGTTTAGGGACGAACACCGGGGAGCTGTTTTTT. It specifies CASSLGTNTGELFF.